The 20 T cell receptor beta chains below come from one sample, sequenced in a study of tissue T cells after allogeneic stem cell transplantation (dated by TCRdb to 2022 to 2024). Taken with the paper, the label for time point translates to: mouse harvest day 14 after allogeneic transplant. Mouse grafts consisting of 10^7 T-cell-depleted bone marrow cells combined with 10^6 splenic CD5+ T cells were administered by tail vein injection. Libraries were prepared through the immunoSEQ multiplex PCR assay. TCRdb re-hosts the immuneACCESS table, in-frame sequences only. Its copies lack some clones; in the studies checked, an unresolved V gene accounts for under half of them, and the cause for the rest is not known. Here the sample has about 3,100 clones; about 46% occur a single time. The ten most abundant clones make up roughly 16% of the sample. The sequencing sample was made of gut tissue. The receptors were sampled from a female BALB/c mouse given C57BL/6 T cells with graft-versus-host disease after an allogeneic hematopoietic cell transplant.

Regarding this clone: Here the gene names and germline are mouse. The read falls 1 residue short of the CDR3 end, and the missing part is taken from the germline J gene. This chain joins TRBV5 and TRBJ2-7; 11 bases are a match to TRBD2. The germline gives CDR1 LGHNA, CDR2 YNLKQL (reference sequence). The CDR3 consists of 14 residues. Trimming at V came to 3 bases and at J to 4 bases, leaving 2 bases not matched to a gene. CDR3 protein: CASSQDWGDYEQYF. Incomplete CDR3 DNA: TGTGCCAGCAGCCAGGACTGGGGGGATTATGAACAGTAC.

This clone occurred once. Any gene name here is a mouse gene name. Read coverage stops 1 residue before the CDR3 terminus; the germline J gene supplies the remainder. The chain combines TRBV14 with TRBJ1-3; D not certain. The CDR3 runs to 12 residues. Germline V gene data show CDR1 as SGHDT and CDR2 as FRDEAV. Trimming took 4 bases from V and 3 from J, leaving 5 bases between them. The CDR3 protein is CASSRVGNTLYF. The sequenced part of the CDR3 DNA is TGTGCCAGCAGTAGGGTTGGAAATACGCTCTAT. Complete variable domain (other parts from reference TRBV14 and TRBJ1-3): EAGVTQSPRYAVLQEGQAVSFWCDPISGHDTLYWYQQPRDQGPQLLVYFRDEAVIDNSQLPSDRFSAVRPKGTNSTLKIQSAKQGDTATYLCASSRVGNTLYFGEGSRLIVV.

About this clone: Gene names are the mouse ones. CDR3 DNA (partial): TGTGCCAGCAGTATGGGCAGGGGGAGTAGTGCAGAAACGCTGTAT. Protein sequence: CASSMGRGSSAETLY. The CDR3 as a whole reads CASSMGRGSSAETLYF. V is TRBV19 and J is TRBJ2-3, with TRBD1 matching over 7 bases. Sequencing ends 1 residue short of the CDR3 end; the germline J gene provides the rest. V trimming: 2 bases; J trimming: 0 bases; junction bases outside the gene matches: 6. CDR3 length: 16 residues. The germline V gene encodes CDR1 FNHDT and CDR2 SITEND (reference sequence). The variable domain in full, completed from reference TRBV19 and TRBJ2-3, reads GGIITQTPKFLIGQEGQKLTLKCQQNFNHDTMYWYRQDSGKGLRLIYYSITENDLQKGDLSEGYDASREKKSSFSLTVTSAQKNEMAVFLCASSMGRGSSAETLYFGSGTRLTVL.

With respect to this clone: Mouse gene names and germline throughout. The sequenced fragment ends 1 residue before the CDR3 boundary, so the rest is inferred from the germline J gene. This chain joins TRBV3 and TRBJ1-1; 7 positions match TRBD1. This CDR3 comprises 13 residues. After removal of 4 bases from V and 5 bases from J, the junction contained 4 bases not matched to a gene. CDR1 is SNHLY, CDR2 FYNGKV, per germline (reference sequence). Here the CDR3 reads CASSSSTGTEVFF. The CDR3 bases that were read are TGTGCCAGCAGCTCTTCGACAGGGACAGAAGTCTTC.

A word on this clone: Gene names denote mouse genes. The read stops 1 residue short of the end of the CDR3; the missing end is completed from the germline J gene. The chain recombines TRBV23 with TRBJ1-4; the table's TRBD1 call for D was not verified on the DNA. This CDR3 is built from 15 residues. Germline-derived CDR1 and CDR2 are KGHTA and FQNQQP. CDR3 sequence reads: CSSSQSYRTNERLFF. CDR3 DNA (partial): TGCTCCAGCAGTCAATCGTACAGAACCAACGAAAGATTATTT.

This clone occurred a few times. The gene names here belong to mouse. From the germline J gene comes the end of the CDR3, since the read stops 1 residue before it. The chain joins TRBV16 to TRBJ2-1; perhaps TRBD1 as D (5 bases). Trimming stripped 0 bases from V and 1 base from J, with 7 bases between. The germline CDR1 and CDR2 sequences are SGHSA and FRNQAP. CDR3 size: 15 residues. The sequenced CDR3 bases are TGTGCAAGCAGCTTAGAGTCAGGGAACTATGCTGAGCAGTTC. It encodes CASSLESGNYAEQF. In full, the CDR3 is CASSLESGNYAEQFF.

Concerning this clone itself: Gene and germline names: mouse. The read finishes 1 residue shy of the CDR3 end, and the germline J gene is used to complete it. The genes are TRBV31 and TRBJ2-1; 9 bases match TRBD2. Germline loops: CDR1 GKSSPN, CDR2 SITVG. The CDR3 is made up of 15 amino acids. Germline trimming cut 0 bases from V and 3 bases from J; bases unmatched to any gene: 3. CDR3 protein: CAWSLVGGRYAEQFF. CDR3 DNA, as far as it was read: TGTGCCTGGAGTCTAGTGGGGGGGCGCTATGCTGAGCAGTTC.

Comments on this clone: Gene and germline names: mouse. Read data end 1 residue before the CDR3 end; the end is taken from the germline J gene. The chain links TRBV31 to TRBJ1-4, with 8 bases identical to TRBD1. The CDR3 has 14 residues. The V gene's germline CDR1 is GKSSPN and CDR2 SITVG. Trimming cost V 2 bases and J 6 bases; bases outside gene matches: 5. The CDR3 sequence is CAWSSDREDERLFF. CDR3 DNA (partial): TGTGCCTGGAGTTCGGACAGGGAGGACGAAAGATTATTT.

In the case of this clone: The germline and genes are mouse ones. With the read ending 1 residue before the CDR3 end, the germline J gene is used to fill in that end. The chain joins TRBV23 to TRBJ1-1. Germline V gene data show CDR1 as KGHTA and CDR2 as FQNQQP. CDR3 size: 13 residues. The part of the CDR3 DNA that was read is TGCTCCAGCAGTCGCGATCGGGACACAGAAGTCTTC. Its protein is CSSSRDRDTEVF. The full CDR3 is CSSSRDRDTEVFF.

As regards this clone: The gene names here belong to mouse. The part of the CDR3 DNA that was read is TGTGCCAGCAGCCAAGTTGGGGGGCACTATGCTGAGCAGTTC. It is translated as CASSQVGGHYAEQF. The full CDR3 protein reads CASSQVGGHYAEQFF. The chain carries TRBV5 and TRBJ2-1, with D perhaps matching TRBD2 (7 bases). The CDR3 end lies 1 residue beyond the end of the read and is filled in from the germline J gene. Germline CDR1 LGHNA, CDR2 YNLKQL (reference sequence). Deletions cut 1 base from V and 2 bases from J, with 9 bases between. The CDR3 runs to 15 residues.

Comments on this clone: These gene names are mouse names. With the read ending 1 residue before the CDR3 end, the germline J gene is used to fill in that end. The V and J genes are TRBV14 and TRBJ2-2; 8 nucleotides agree with TRBD1. After removal of 4 bases from V and 5 bases from J, the junction contained 1 base not matched to a gene. This CDR3 spans 13 amino acids. CDR1 and CDR2 from the germline V gene are SGHDT and FRDEAV. The DNA read from the CDR3 is TGTGCCAGCAGTCGACAGGGGACCGGGCAGCTCTAC. Protein: CASSRQGTGQLY. The whole CDR3 protein is CASSRQGTGQLYF.

This clone is categorized as large. The genes and germline here are from mouse. The read ends 1 residue shy of where the CDR3 ends; the end is completed using the germline J gene. This chain joins TRBV26 and TRBJ1-3, with 8 bases identical to TRBD1. The CDR3 sequence is 15 residues long. Germline trimming cut 2 bases from V and 3 bases from J; bases unmatched to any gene: 3. The germline V gene has CDR1 KGHPV and CDR2 FQNQEV (reference sequence). The CDR3 protein is CASSLETGVGNTLYF. The sequenced part of the CDR3 DNA is TGTGCCAGCAGTCTGGAGACAGGGGTTGGAAATACGCTCTAT. Filled out from reference TRBV26 and TRBJ1-3, the complete variable domain reads NSKVIQTPRYLVKGQGQKAKMRCIPEKGHPVVFWYQQNKNNEFKFLINFQNQEVLQQIDMTEKRFSAECPSNSPCSLEIQSSEAGDSALYLCASSLETGVGNTLYFGEGSRLIVV.

Only one count was recorded for this clone. Genes and germline are mouse. The CDR3 sequence: CASSSQGASAETLYF. The part of the CDR3 DNA that was read is TGTGCCAGCAGTTCACAGGGGGCGAGTGCAGAAACGCTGTAT. J is TRBJ2-3 and V is TRBV26; 9 nucleotides line up with TRBD1. The read stops 1 residue short of the end of the CDR3; the missing end is completed from the germline J gene. In germline, CDR1 is KGHPV, CDR2 FQNQEV (reference sequence). V trimming: 5 bases; J trimming: 0 bases; junction bases outside the gene matches: 3. There are 15 residues in the CDR3.

This clone has more than one count but fewer than ten. Any gene name here is a mouse gene name. CDR3 bases read: TGTGCCAGCAGCCCGACAGGGTATGGAAATACGCTCTAT. Translated: CASSPTGYGNTLY. Given in full, the CDR3 is CASSPTGYGNTLYF. This chain connects TRBV26 to TRBJ1-3, with TRBD1 matching over 7 bases. The observed sequence ends 1 residue before the CDR3 terminus, with the missing tail filled in from the germline J gene. Germline V gives CDR1 KGHPV, CDR2 FQNQEV (reference sequence). The CDR3 has 14 amino acids. The V gene end was trimmed by 6 bases and the J gene end by 3 bases; junction bases not matched to a gene: 5.

Details on this clone: Gene labels here are mouse ones. The read ends 1 residue early relative to the CDR3; the germline J gene fills the gap. The V call is TRBV19, the J call TRBJ2-5, with unresolved D. Trimming shortened V by 2 bases and J by 0 bases, and 4 bases separated the two germline ends. The CDR3 extends over 13 amino acids. CDR1 and CDR2 (germline): FNHDT, SITEND (reference sequence). The CDR3 region is CASSIQNQDTQYF. CDR3 DNA (partial): TGTGCCAGCAGTATCCAAAACCAAGACACCCAGTAC.

This clone appeared a few times. Gene names and germline refer to mouse. The read ends 1 residue before the CDR3 terminus; that terminus is restored from the germline J gene. V usage is TRBV26 and J usage is TRBJ1-4; D is uncertain. V dropped 6 bases and J dropped 0 bases, with 5 bases sitting between them. The CDR3 length is 13 residues. The germline CDR1 and CDR2 sequences are KGHPV and FQNQEV (reference sequence). The CDR3 region is CASRGISNERLFF. The sequenced CDR3 bases are TGTGCCAGCAGGGGGATTTCCAACGAAAGATTATTT.

As regards this clone: The gene names given are mouse names. The read halts 1 residue ahead of the CDR3 end, with the missing end drawn from the germline J gene. The gene calls are TRBV12-2 and TRBJ1-1; D perhaps matches TRBD1 (6 bases). The CDR3 has 13 residues. V was trimmed by 0 bases and J by 5 bases, leaving 9 bases between them. Germline CDR1 SGHLS, CDR2 HYDKME. The covered CDR3 bases are TGTGCCAGCTCTCTCGAAGGGGGGACAGAAGTCTTC. Encoded protein: CASSLEGGTEVF. The complete CDR3 sequence is CASSLEGGTEVFF.

Points on this clone: This likely came from a read error, as a far larger clone is one base away. Genes and germline are mouse. The observed sequence ends 1 residue before the CDR3 terminus, with the missing tail filled in from the germline J gene. The rearrangement uses TRBV13-3 and TRBJ2-4; TRBD1 is a possible D gene (6 bases). Germline CDR1 is NNHDY and CDR2 is SYVADS. This CDR3 is 16 amino acids long. CDR3 protein: CASSDPTGYSHNTLYF. Partial CDR3 DNA: TGTGCCAGCAGTGATCCTACAGGGTATAGTCACAACACCTTGTAC.

Worth noting for this clone: These gene names are mouse names. The CDR3 end falls 1 residue outside the read, so it is completed with the germline J gene. V usage is TRBV31 and J usage is TRBJ1-3, with 9 bases identical to TRBD1. Germline CDR1 and CDR2: GKSSPN and SITVG. V trimming: 3 bases; J trimming: 4 bases; junction bases outside the gene matches: 4. This CDR3 contains 14 residues. This CDR3 is CAWSSTGGGNTLYF. The covered CDR3 bases are TGTGCCTGGAGCTCGACAGGGGGGGGAAATACGCTCTAT.

As for this clone: Mouse gene names apply. The read gets to within 1 residue of the CDR3 end, and the germline J gene fills in the rest. The chain combines TRBV16 with TRBJ2-1; D is possibly TRBD1 (5 bases). This CDR3 spans 14 amino acids. Germline CDR1 and CDR2: SGHSA and FRNQAP. Trimming cost V 3 bases and J 0 bases, with 6 bases left between them. CDR3 protein: CASSFQGNYAEQFF. CDR3 DNA (partial): TGTGCAAGCAGCTTCCAGGGTAACTATGCTGAGCAGTTC.